This entry lists 4 T cell receptor beta chains sequenced from one sample in a study of T cell repertoires in cytomegalovirus infection. The antigens of these receptors remain unknown. TCRdb reanalysed the reads using MiXCR and keeps one entry per CDR3 protein. Of hundreds of thousands of distinct CDR3 sequences listed, around a third were seen once; the top ten hold around a sixth. The material was cultured PBMCs, obtained from culture after CMV antigen stimulation. Source of these receptors: a human donor in good health (CMV status not recorded). Some clones in this sample may be carry-over from other donors' samples.

The CDR3 region has the DNA TGCAGTGCTAGAGGCATAGGGAACCCTCGGAACATTCAGTACTTC. Its translation is CSARGIGNPRNIQYF. The chain couples TRBV20-1 to TRBJ2-4, with D hard to call. V lost 1 base and J lost 7, with 17 bases in between. In germline, CDR1 is DFQATT, CDR2 SNEGSKA (reference sequence). The CDR3 has 15 amino acids.

This clonotype was seen only a few times. The junction does not match germline at one end; this may be a read error. The rearrangement uses TRBV11-2 and TRBJ1-2; D is ambiguous. CDR3 length equals 12 residues. Germline V gives CDR1 SGHAT, CDR2 FQNNGV. The CDR3 reads CASSLVNSGYTF. The DNA for the CDR3 is TGTGCCAGCAGCTTAGTCAACTCTGGCTACACCTTC.

The genes are TRBV7-2 and TRBJ2-7; 7 bases fit TRBD1. Losses at the gene ends were 4 bases for V and 6 bases for J; bases not matched to a gene: 9. The CDR3 is 14 residues long. Germline V CDR1 and CDR2: SGHTA, FQGNSA. The CDR3 DNA sequence: TGTGCCAGCAGCTATAAGACAGGGTCTGGCGAGCAGTACTTC. Protein sequence: CASSYKTGSGEQYF.

This clonotype was recorded at least ten times. V usage is TRBV7-9 and J usage is TRBJ2-5, with TRBD1 as a possible D gene (5 bases). This CDR3 is built from 14 residues. Trimming took off 2 bases at V and 4 bases at J, with 11 bases between the two ends. The germline V gene has CDR1 SEHNR and CDR2 FQNEAQ (reference sequence). The CDR3 DNA follows: TGTGCCAGCAGCTTAAGGGGCCATGGAGAGACCCAGTACTTC. Translation: CASSLRGHGETQYF.